The source of this T cell receptor (beta chain) is a study of T cell repertoires in cytomegalovirus infection. This CDR3 contains 16 residues. V was trimmed by 5 bases and J by 0 bases, leaving 15 bases between them. Per germline, CDR1 MNHNS and CDR2 SASEGT. Via MiXCR, TCRdb re-called the reads, giving one row per CDR3 protein. The table records fewer than 200,000 distinct CDR3 sequences, 15% to 20% of them present only once. The rearrangement links TRBV6-1 to TRBJ2-3; D is perhaps TRBD2 (5 bases). Sequenced sample: PBMCs. This clonotype was obtained from a human donor in good health (CMV status not recorded). Some clones in this sample may be carry-over from other donors' samples. CDR3 residues: CASSPSTGTSTDTQYF. The CDR3 bases are TGTGCCAGCAGTCCCTCCACGGGAACTAGCACAGATACGCAGTATTTT.